Described below is a single T cell receptor beta chain sequence and its context. Its antigen is as yet unknown. Looked up from germline, CDR1 is MNHNS and CDR2 is SASEGT. The CDR3 has 14 residues. The germline V and J ends were trimmed by 2 bases and 6 bases, with 11 bases remaining between them. No patient escaped relapse after autologous stem cell transplantation, and brentuximab vedotin exposure varied. These data originate in a study of PD-1 blockade in classical Hodgkin lymphoma. Only in-frame clones appear in the TCRdb table, and some are missing; sequencing was by immunoSEQ multiplex PCR. In the table there are 84,000 or so clones, around 90% of which are singletons. General observations from the study: Newly diagnosed patients were reported to exhibit reduced baseline TCR diversity relative to healthy donors. Patients with a complete response exhibited baseline diversity comparable to newly diagnosed patients.

Sequences were derived from peripheral blood mononuclear cells (PBMCs), sampled before the second cycle of nivolumab. This chain connects TRBV6-1 to TRBJ1-5, with a weak D call TRBD1 (5 bases). The TCR originated in a human donor with classical Hodgkin lymphoma. The DNA of the CDR3 is TGTGCCAGCAGTGAATCGGGGGGAGGTCAGCCCCAGCATTTT. It codes for CASSESGGGQPQHF.